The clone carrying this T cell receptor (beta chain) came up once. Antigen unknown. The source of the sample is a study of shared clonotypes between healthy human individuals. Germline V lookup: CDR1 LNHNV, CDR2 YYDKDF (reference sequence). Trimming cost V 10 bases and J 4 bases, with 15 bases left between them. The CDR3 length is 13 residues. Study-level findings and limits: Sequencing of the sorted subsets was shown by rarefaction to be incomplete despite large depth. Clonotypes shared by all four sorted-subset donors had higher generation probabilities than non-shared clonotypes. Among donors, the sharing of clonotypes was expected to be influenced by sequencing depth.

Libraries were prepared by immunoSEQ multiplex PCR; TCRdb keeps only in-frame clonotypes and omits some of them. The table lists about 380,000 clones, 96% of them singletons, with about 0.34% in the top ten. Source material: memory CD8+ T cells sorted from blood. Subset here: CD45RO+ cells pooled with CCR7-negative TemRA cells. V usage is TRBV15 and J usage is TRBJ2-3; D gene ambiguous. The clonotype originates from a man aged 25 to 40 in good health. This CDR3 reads CAIGDSAPDTQYF. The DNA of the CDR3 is TGTGCCATCGGCGATTCAGCCCCAGATACGCAGTATTTT.